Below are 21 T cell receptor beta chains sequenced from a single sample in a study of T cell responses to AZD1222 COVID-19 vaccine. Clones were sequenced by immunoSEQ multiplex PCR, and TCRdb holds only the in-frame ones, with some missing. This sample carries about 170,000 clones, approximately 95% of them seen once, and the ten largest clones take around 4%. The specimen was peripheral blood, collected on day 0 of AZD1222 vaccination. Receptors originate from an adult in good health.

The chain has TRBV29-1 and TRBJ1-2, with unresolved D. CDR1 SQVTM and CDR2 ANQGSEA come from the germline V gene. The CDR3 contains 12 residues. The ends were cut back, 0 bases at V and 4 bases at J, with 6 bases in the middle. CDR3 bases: TGCAGCGTTGAAGAGGGATCCTATGGCTACACCTTC. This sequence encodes CSVEEGSYGYTF.

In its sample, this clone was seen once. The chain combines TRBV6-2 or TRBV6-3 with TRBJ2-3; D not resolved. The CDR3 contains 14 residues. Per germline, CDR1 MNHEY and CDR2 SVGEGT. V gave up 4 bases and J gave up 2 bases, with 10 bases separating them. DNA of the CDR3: TGTGCCAGCAGTTTTGGGCCGAACACAGATACGCAGTATTTT. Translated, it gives CASSFGPNTDTQYF.

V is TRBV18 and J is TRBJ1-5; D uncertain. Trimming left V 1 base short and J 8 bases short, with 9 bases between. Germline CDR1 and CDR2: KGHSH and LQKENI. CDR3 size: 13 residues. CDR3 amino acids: CASSPRQSEPQHF. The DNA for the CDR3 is TGTGCCAGCTCACCACGGCAAAGTGAGCCCCAGCATTTT. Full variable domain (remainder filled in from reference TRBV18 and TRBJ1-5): NAGVMQNPRHLVRRRGQEARLRCSPMKGHSHVYWYRQLPEEGLKFMVYLQKENIIDESGMPKERFSAEFPKEGPSILRIQQVVRGDSAAYFCASSPRQSEPQHFGDGTRLSIL.

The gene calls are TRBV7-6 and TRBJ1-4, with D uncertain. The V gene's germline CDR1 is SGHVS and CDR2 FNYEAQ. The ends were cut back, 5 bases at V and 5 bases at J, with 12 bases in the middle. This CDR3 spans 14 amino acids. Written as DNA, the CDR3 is TGTGCCAGCAGCCGTGGACCCATAAATGAAAAACTGTTTTTT. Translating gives CASSRGPINEKLFF.

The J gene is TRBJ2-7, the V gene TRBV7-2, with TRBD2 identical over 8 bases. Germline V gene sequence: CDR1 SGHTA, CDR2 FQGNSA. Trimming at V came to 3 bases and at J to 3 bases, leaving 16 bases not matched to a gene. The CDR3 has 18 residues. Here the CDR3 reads CASSFNAGGGSRGYEQYF. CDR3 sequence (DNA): TGTGCCAGCAGCTTCAACGCGGGGGGCGGGAGCAGAGGCTACGAGCAGTACTTC. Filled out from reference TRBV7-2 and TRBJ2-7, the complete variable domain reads GAGVSQSPSNKVTEKGKDVELRCDPISGHTALYWYRQSLGQGLEFLIYFQGNSAPDKSGLPSDRFSAERTGGSVSTLTIQRTQQEDSAVYLCASSFNAGGGSRGYEQYFGPGTRLTVT.

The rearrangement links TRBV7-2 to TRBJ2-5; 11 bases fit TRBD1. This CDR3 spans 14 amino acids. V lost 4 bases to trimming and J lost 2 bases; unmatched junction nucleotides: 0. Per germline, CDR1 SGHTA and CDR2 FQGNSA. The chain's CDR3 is CASSWDRGQETQYF. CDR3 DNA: TGTGCCAGCAGCTGGGACAGGGGGCAAGAGACCCAGTACTTC.

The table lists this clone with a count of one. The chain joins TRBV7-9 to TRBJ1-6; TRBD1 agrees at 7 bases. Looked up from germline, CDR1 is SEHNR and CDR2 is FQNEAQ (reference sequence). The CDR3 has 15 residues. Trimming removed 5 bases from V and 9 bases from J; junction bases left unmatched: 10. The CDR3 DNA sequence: TGTGCCAGCAGCCCGCGGACAGGATTAGTTTCACCCCTCCACTTT. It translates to CASSPRTGLVSPLHF.

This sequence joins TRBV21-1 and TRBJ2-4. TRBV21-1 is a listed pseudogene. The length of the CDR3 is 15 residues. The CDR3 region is CASSLGGSRGNIQYF. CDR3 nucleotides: TGTGCCAGCAGTTTGGGGGGCAGCCGGGGGAACATTCAGTACTTC.

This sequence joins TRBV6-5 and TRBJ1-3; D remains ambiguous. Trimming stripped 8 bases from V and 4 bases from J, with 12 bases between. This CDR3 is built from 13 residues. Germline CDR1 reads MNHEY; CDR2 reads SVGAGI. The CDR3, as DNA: TGTGCCAGCCTCCGAGGCGGGGGAAACACCATATATTTT. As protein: CASLRGGGNTIYF.

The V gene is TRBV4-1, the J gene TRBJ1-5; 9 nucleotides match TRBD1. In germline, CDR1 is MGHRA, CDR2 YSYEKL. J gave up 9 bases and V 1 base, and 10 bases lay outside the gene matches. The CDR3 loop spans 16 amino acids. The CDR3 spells CASSQGRGTGRWPQHF. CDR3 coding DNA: TGCGCCAGCAGCCAAGGACGAGGGACAGGGAGGTGGCCCCAGCATTTT.

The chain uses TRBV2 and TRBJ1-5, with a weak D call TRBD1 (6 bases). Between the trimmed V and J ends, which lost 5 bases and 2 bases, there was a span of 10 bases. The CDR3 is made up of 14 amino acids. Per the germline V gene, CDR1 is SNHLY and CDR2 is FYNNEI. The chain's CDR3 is CASSQGSGNQPQHF. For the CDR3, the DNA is TGTGCCAGCAGTCAGGGGAGCGGCAATCAGCCCCAGCATTTT.

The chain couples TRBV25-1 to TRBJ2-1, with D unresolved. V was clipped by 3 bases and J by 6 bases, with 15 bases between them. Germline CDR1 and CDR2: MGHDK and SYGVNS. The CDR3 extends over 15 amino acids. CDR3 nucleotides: TGTGCCAGCAGTGATCCCAGGCGACCCGTCAATGAGCAGTTCTTC. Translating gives CASSDPRRPVNEQFF.

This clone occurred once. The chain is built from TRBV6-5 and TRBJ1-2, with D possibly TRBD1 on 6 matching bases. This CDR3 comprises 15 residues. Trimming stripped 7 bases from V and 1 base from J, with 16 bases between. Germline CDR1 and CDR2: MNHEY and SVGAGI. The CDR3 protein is CASMGHVIRNYGYTF. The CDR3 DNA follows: TGTGCCAGCATGGGACACGTAATACGTAACTATGGCTACACCTTC.

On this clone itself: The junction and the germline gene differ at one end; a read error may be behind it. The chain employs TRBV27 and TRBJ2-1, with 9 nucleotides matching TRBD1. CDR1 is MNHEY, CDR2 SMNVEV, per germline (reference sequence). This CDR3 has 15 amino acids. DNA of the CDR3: TGTGCCAGCAGTATAGAGGCCTCCGGGACAGGGAATTTGGTCTTC. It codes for CASSIEASGTGNLVF.

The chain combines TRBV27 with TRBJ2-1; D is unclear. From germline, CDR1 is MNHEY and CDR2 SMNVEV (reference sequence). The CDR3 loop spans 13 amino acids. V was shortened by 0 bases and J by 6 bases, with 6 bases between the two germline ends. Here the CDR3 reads CASSLSPTNEQFF. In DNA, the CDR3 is TGTGCCAGCAGTTTATCCCCTACCAATGAGCAGTTCTTC.

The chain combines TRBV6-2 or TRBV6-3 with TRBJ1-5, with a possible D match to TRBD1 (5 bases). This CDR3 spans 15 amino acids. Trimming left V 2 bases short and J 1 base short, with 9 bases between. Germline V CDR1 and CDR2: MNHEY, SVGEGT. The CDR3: CASSYTGLSNQPQHF. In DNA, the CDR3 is TGTGCCAGCAGTTACACGGGGCTCAGCAATCAGCCCCAGCATTTT.

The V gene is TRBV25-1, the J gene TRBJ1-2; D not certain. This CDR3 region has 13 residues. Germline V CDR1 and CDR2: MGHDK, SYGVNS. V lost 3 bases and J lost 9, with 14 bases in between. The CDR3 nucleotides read TGTGCCAGCAGTGAGGCCGGGGAGTGGAGCTACACCTTC. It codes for CASSEAGEWSYTF.

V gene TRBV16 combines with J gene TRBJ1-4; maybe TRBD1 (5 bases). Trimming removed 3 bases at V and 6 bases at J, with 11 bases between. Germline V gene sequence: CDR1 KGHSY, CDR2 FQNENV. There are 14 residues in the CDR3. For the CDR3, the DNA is TGTGCCAGCAGCCATTTGGGGGTTCATGAAAAACTGTTTTTT. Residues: CASSHLGVHEKLFF.

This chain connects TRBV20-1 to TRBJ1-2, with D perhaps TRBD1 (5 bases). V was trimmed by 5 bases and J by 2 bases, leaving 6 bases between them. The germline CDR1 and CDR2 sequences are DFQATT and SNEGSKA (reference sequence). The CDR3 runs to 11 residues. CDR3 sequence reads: CSAWGNYGYTF. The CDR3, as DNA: TGCAGTGCTTGGGGGAACTATGGCTACACCTTC.

CDR3 bases: TGCGCCAGCAGCTTGTCGTTCCAGACAGTTTATGGCTACACCTTC. Translating gives CASSLSFQTVYGYTF. V and J are TRBV5-1 and TRBJ1-2; TRBD1 is a possible D gene (5 bases). The V end lost 1 base, the J end lost 5 bases, and 15 bases lay between the germline ends. The CDR3 spans 15 residues. Germline values: CDR1 SGHRS, CDR2 YFSETQ.

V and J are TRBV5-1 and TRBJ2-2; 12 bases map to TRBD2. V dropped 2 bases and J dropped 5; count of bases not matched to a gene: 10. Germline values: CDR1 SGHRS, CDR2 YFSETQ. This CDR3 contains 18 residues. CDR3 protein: CASSFDETSGRRTGELFF. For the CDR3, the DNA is TGCGCCAGCAGCTTCGATGAGACTAGCGGGAGAAGGACCGGGGAGCTGTTTTTT.